These T cell receptor beta chains were read from a single sample in a study of cytomegalovirus exposure and HLA in healthy donors. This table comes from immunoSEQ multiplex PCR, and its TCRdb copy is limited to in-frame clones, with some not included. The top ten clones hold approximately 2% of a sample with 71,000 or so clones, approximately 93% of them seen once. The sample taken for sequencing was PBMCs. All receptors derive from a woman in her late teens or twenties in good health and CMV-seronegative. Both conserved end residues are part of each CDR3. The D gene is left open where the match is weak. Some rows have no size entry. The others give once, few or many, or a class for an expanded clone.

clone_size	v_call	d_call	j_call	cdr3_aa	cdr3_nt
NA	TRBV4-1	TRBD2	TRBJ2-5	CASSQDWWGTRQESQYF	TGCGCCAGCAGCCAAGATTGGTGGGGGACTAGGCAAGAGTCCCAGTACTTC
few	TRBV11-1	NA	TRBJ1-6	CASSRTDNSPLHF	TGTGCCAGCAGCCGGACAGATAATTCACCCCTCCACTTT
NA	TRBV7-2	TRBD1	TRBJ1-1	CASGTGSNIYAEAFF	TGTGCCAGCGGGACAGGGTCGAACATTTACGCTGAAGCTTTCTTT
NA	TRBV5-6	TRBD1	TRBJ1-2	CASSFPAWKSGQGGHGYTF	TGTGCCAGCAGCTTTCCAGCTTGGAAATCGGGACAGGGGGGTCATGGCTACACCTTC
NA	TRBV5-4	TRBD1	TRBJ2-1	CASSILGTGSREQFF	TGTGCCAGCAGCATTTTAGGGACAGGGTCTCGCGAGCAGTTCTTC
NA	TRBV10-2	NA	TRBJ2-7	CASSDFTASYEQYF	TGCGCCAGCAGTGATTTTACTGCATCCTACGAGCAGTACTTC
NA	TRBV11-2	NA	TRBJ1-3	CASSYTQTSGNTIYF	TGTGCCAGCAGCTACACACAGACCTCTGGAAACACCATATATTTT
NA	TRBV9	NA	TRBJ2-7	CASSKKPGTGTYEQYF	TGTGCCAGCAGCAAAAAGCCCGGGACTGGAACCTACGAGCAGTACTTC
NA	TRBV27	NA	TRBJ2-1	CASSFDGENEQFF	TGTGCCAGCAGTTTTGATGGGGAGAATGAGCAGTTCTTC
NA	TRBV28	TRBD1	TRBJ2-7	CASIRLRGRLVGEQYF	TGTGCCAGCATCAGACTCAGGGGGCGCCTTGTTGGCGAGCAGTACTTC
NA	TRBV14	TRBD2	TRBJ2-3	CASSQLAGGADTQYF	TGTGCCAGCAGCCAACTAGCGGGAGGGGCAGATACGCAGTATTTT
NA	TRBV7-2	NA	TRBJ2-7	CAIQGNSSYEQYF	TGTGCGATACAGGGTAACAGCTCCTACGAGCAGTACTTC
NA	TRBV30	TRBD1	TRBJ1-2	CAWRATGTGSGYTF	TGTGCCTGGAGGGCAACCGGGACAGGGAGTGGCTACACCTTC
NA	TRBV7-8	NA	TRBJ2-3	CASSLLGPTDTQYF	TGTGCCAGCAGCTTATTGGGGCCCACAGATACGCAGTATTTT
NA	TRBV2	TRBD2	TRBJ2-5	CASSQGLAGRETQYF	TGTGCCAGCAGTCAGGGACTAGCGGGACGTGAGACCCAGTACTTC
once	TRBV5-4	TRBD1	TRBJ1-2	CASSLVKGAGYTF	TGTGCCAGCAGCTTGGTAAAGGGGGCTGGCTACACCTTC
NA	TRBV15	NA	TRBJ2-4	CATSPQGFPDIQYF	TGTGCCACCAGCCCTCAGGGGTTTCCAGACATTCAGTACTTC
NA	TRBV6-5	TRBD1	TRBJ2-5	CASSSHTGVEETQYF	TGTGCCAGCAGTTCCCATACAGGGGTGGAGGAGACCCAGTACTTC
NA	TRBV10-3	NA	TRBJ1-2	CAISEPPGTTANYGYTF	TGTGCCATCAGTGAGCCTCCCGGGACTACGGCTAACTATGGCTACACCTTC
NA	TRBV7-8	NA	TRBJ1-4	CASSLRDSGEKLFF	TGTGCCAGCAGCCTCCGGGACTCCGGTGAAAAACTGTTTTTT
NA	TRBV7-8	NA	TRBJ2-3	CASSLGSWSGSTDTQYF	TGTGCCAGCAGCTTAGGCTCGTGGAGCGGGAGCACAGATACGCAGTATTTT
NA	TRBV6-4	NA	TRBJ1-1	CASGDGQGGVDTEAFF	TGTGCCAGCGGGGACGGACAAGGCGGGGTGGACACTGAAGCTTTCTTT
NA	TRBV4-1	NA	TRBJ1-2	CASSQGVPGVGSSGYTF	TGCGCCAGCAGCCAGGGTGTTCCGGGGGTGGGATCGAGTGGCTACACCTTC
NA	TRBV10-3	NA	TRBJ1-2	CAIFQGGVDYGYTF	TGTGCCATCTTCCAAGGGGGGGTGGACTATGGCTACACCTTC
NA	TRBV6-5	NA	TRBJ2-7	CASSYLGTGSSYEQYF	TGTGCCAGCAGTTACCTCGGAACAGGATCTTCCTACGAGCAGTACTTC
NA	TRBV27	NA	TRBJ2-1	CASSLGWGLARAKNNEQFF	TGTGCCAGCAGTTTAGGGTGGGGGCTAGCTCGCGCTAAAAACAATGAGCAGTTCTTC
NA	TRBV27	TRBD1	TRBJ2-7	CASSFVGQGLREQYF	TGTGCCAGCAGCTTCGTGGGACAGGGATTGAGGGAGCAGTACTTC
NA	TRBV25-1	NA	TRBJ1-2	CASHGGFYGYTF	TGTGCCAGCCACGGCGGCTTCTATGGCTACACCTTC
NA	TRBV5-1	NA	TRBJ1-2	CASSVRGIRRGYGYTF	TGCGCCAGCAGCGTTCGGGGCATCAGGAGGGGCTATGGCTACACCTTC
NA	TRBV19	NA	TRBJ1-1	CASRNPAGGVDTEAFF	TGTGCCAGCCGAAACCCGGCGGGTGGAGTGGACACTGAAGCTTTCTTT
NA	TRBV29-1	TRBD1	TRBJ1-1	CSVEGGTGAEAFF	TGCAGCGTTGAAGGTGGAACAGGGGCTGAAGCTTTCTTT
NA	TRBV7-7	NA	TRBJ2-5	CASSLNRGETQYF	TGTGCTAGCAGCTTAAACCGGGGGGAGACCCAGTACTTC
NA	TRBV30	TRBD1	TRBJ1-2	CAWSAGGYGYTF	TGTGCCTGGAGTGCAGGGGGGTATGGCTACACCTTC
NA	TRBV4-2	NA	TRBJ2-7	CASSQTTGPGEQYF	TGTGCCAGCAGCCAAACTACAGGGCCGGGCGAGCAGTACTTC
NA	TRBV28	NA	TRBJ1-6	CASSRGSYNSPLHF	TGTGCCAGCAGCCGGGGCTCCTATAATTCACCCCTCCACTTT
NA	TRBV4-1	TRBD1	TRBJ1-4	CASSRVTGDNEKLFF	TGCGCCAGCAGCCGAGTGACAGGGGATAATGAAAAACTGTTTTTT
NA	TRBV5-8	NA	TRBJ1-2	CASSLGWGGGGYTF	TGTGCCAGCAGCTTGGGATGGGGTGGAGGTGGCTACACCTTC
NA	TRBV7-2	NA	TRBJ1-5	CASSLAQGSNQPQHF	TGTGCCAGCAGCTTAGCACAGGGCAGCAATCAGCCCCAGCATTTT
NA	TRBV5-1	NA	TRBJ1-1	CASSSGGGMNTEAFF	TGCGCCAGCAGCTCGGGGGGAGGGATGAACACTGAAGCTTTCTTT
NA	TRBV4-3	NA	TRBJ1-1	CASSQDPGTEAFF	TGCGCCAGCAGCCAAGATCCAGGTACTGAAGCTTTCTTT
NA	TRBV5-1	TRBD1	TRBJ2-1	CASSSQGVSYNEQFF	TGCGCCAGCAGCTCACAGGGGGTCTCCTACAATGAGCAGTTCTTC